This TCR beta chain was found in a study of blood T cell repertoires in COVID-19. For the study at large: Samples taken during acute and convalescent COVID-19 were collected in the United States, Italy and Spain. T cells, B-cell-depleted T cells, or PBMCs supplied cDNA or gDNA.

In germline, CDR1 is MNHEY, CDR2 SMNVEV (reference sequence). Trimming pared 8 bases from V and 4 bases from J, leaving 18 bases between. This CDR3 has 15 amino acids. Clones were read by immunoSEQ multiplex PCR, and TCRdb kept only the in-frame ones, dropping some. The table records around 210,000 clones, approximately 87% of them present only once. The chain couples TRBV27 to TRBJ1-5; a weak D match, TRBD1 (6 bases). The receptor was isolated from a woman aged 70-85 years with acute or convalescent COVID-19. Sequencing used peripheral blood. The DNA for the CDR3 is TGTGCCAGCCGCCCCCCCGGACAGCTAAATCAGCCCCAGCATTTT. Encoded protein: CASRPPGQLNQPQHF.